The 2 T cell receptor beta chains below were found in one sample sequenced in a study of cytotoxic CD8 clonotypes in ibrutinib-treated CLL. The table came from immunoSEQ multiplex PCR; TCRdb's copy has only in-frame clones and leaves some out. Seen here are 150,000 or so clones, 80% observed once, and the top ten hold 7.5% to 9%. The specimen was PBMCs, collected after 36 months of ibrutinib treatment. All receptors come from a human donor with chronic lymphocytic leukemia.

V usage is TRBV29-1 and J usage is TRBJ1-1, with no clear D. This CDR3 is 11 amino acids long. Trimming left V 5 bases short and J 6 bases short, with 10 bases between. The germline CDR1 and CDR2 sequences are SQVTM and ANQGSEA. CDR3 nucleotides: TGCAGCGTTCTAGTTATCGCTGAAGCTTTCTTT. Translating it yields CSVLVIAEAFF.

The chain carries TRBV27 and TRBJ1-1; 7 bases line up with TRBD1. Trimming took 6 bases from V and 8 from J; bases not matched to a gene: 12. The CDR3 length is 14 residues. Germline V gene data show CDR1 as MNHEY and CDR2 as SMNVEV (reference sequence). In DNA, the CDR3 is TGTGCCAGCAGGAACCTTTTCAGGGGGAAGGAAGCTTTCTTT. It yields the protein CASRNLFRGKEAFF.